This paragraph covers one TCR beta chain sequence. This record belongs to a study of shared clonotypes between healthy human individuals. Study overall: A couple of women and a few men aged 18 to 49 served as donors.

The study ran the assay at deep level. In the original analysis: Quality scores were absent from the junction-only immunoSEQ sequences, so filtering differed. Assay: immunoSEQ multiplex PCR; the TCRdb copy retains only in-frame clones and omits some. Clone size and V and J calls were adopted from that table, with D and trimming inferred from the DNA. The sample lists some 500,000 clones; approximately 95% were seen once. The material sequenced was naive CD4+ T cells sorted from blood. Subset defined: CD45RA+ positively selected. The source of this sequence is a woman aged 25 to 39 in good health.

CDR3: CAWSIRVSTDTQYF. DNA of the CDR3: TGTGCCTGGAGTATCCGGGTTTCTACAGATACGCAGTATTTT. The chain carries TRBV30 and TRBJ2-3, with D unresolved. The CDR3 runs to 14 residues. Trimming took off 2 bases at V and 3 bases at J, with 12 bases between the two ends. CDR1 GTSNPN and CDR2 SVGIG come from the germline V gene (reference sequence).